Here is one T cell receptor beta chain with its context. This clone was seen repeatedly, ten times or more. The antigen it binds to is not known. One base away there is no much larger clone; base qualities are not given. The data belong to a study of beta chain features in type 1 diabetes (dated by TCRdb to the late 2010s). At the level of the whole study: Patients and healthy donors did not differ in mean age, gender distribution, total cell number or subset yield. Across all samples, approximately 98,000,000 sorted cells were examined, and cell number per subset correlated strongly with RNA yield. The study compared the TCRB repertoires of sorted circulating CD4+ T cell subsets in recently diagnosed type 1 diabetes patients with those in matched healthy donors. Regulatory and stem cell-like memory subsets were obtained from only 8 patients and about 8 healthy donors, while naive and central memory subsets were obtained from all 30 or so donors.

The entire isolated RNA was reverse transcribed using the High Capacity cDNA Reverse Transcription Kit, and thus expressed TCRB transcripts were sequenced. Naive, central memory and regulatory T cell samples underwent deep immunoSEQ sequencing, averaging around 3.7 million total reads per sample. Sorted cells were lysed in RLT buffer and RNA was extracted with DNase-treated RNeasy Micro or Mini kits, depending on cell number. Each cell subset was processed on its own to prevent cross-contamination, while patient and healthy donor samples were processed together. Using the immunoSEQ multiplex PCR, TCRB sequences were amplified from cDNA into 87-bp fragments spanning the CDR3 region. Sequencing of the amplicons was done on the Illumina HiSeq platform. Per the authors' processing: PCR bias was corrected computationally using synthetic template baselines, and reads within Hamming distance 2 were collapsed, with unmergeable singletons discarded. Reads were aligned to IMGT to assign V, D and J genes, CDR3 length, and insertions or deletions at six rearrangement sites. Within each subset, clonotype counts were normalized to sorted cell number, and only after that were true diversity and Gini coefficients computed with the tcR R package. The overlap coefficient, calculated on TCRB nucleotide sequences, was used to measure repertoire sharing. TCRdb stores this immuneACCESS table with in-frame sequences only. Part of the clones is absent; in the studies checked, under half of the shortfall reflects unresolved V genes, and no reason is known for the rest. V and J calls and clone size come straight from that table; D and trimming were deduced from the DNA. The sample contains about 340,000 clones, around 8% of them found a single time. The ten biggest clones cover around 0.44% of the sample.

Each donor gave one peripheral blood draw, approximately 0.11 L on average, collected into heparinised tubes. A BD FACSAria II and a panel including CD45RO, CCR7, CD25, CD127, CD95 and CD27 were used to sort naive, central memory, regulatory and stem cell-like memory CD4+ T cells. Every sorted population had a purity above 95%. PBMCs were separated immediately by Lymphoprep density gradient centrifugation and were stained directly, without being cultured. So that batch effects would be minimized, each experiment stained and sorted samples in pairs, pairing one healthy donor with one patient. The germline V gene encodes CDR1 SGHDN and CDR2 FVKESK. Relative to germline, V is 4 bases shorter and J is 4 bases shorter, with 16 bases between their ends. Its CDR3 holds 16 amino acids, cysteine through phenylalanine. Of all the DNA, just the CDR3 is kept, 48 bases in frame from base 1. The paper's findings and limits, for the study overall: Because cDNA was sequenced instead of genomic DNA, activated cells with high expression could be over-represented, although the groups did not differ in activation or CD3 levels. The naive, central memory and regulatory TCRB repertoires appeared to resemble one another more closely among patients than among healthy donors. In all four CD4+ subsets, TCRB CDR3 length was moderately but significantly shorter in type 1 diabetes patients. Fewer insertions and more nucleotide deletions at VDJ recombination sites were observed in patients with type 1 diabetes, implying thymic rearrangement abnormalities. Because the HLA sub-analyses included only small numbers of individuals, any influence of HLA type on TCRB rearrangement was left unresolved. Shorter templates might have been favored by PCR, but patient and control samples were amplified and corrected together, so both groups would have been affected equally by any skew.

This clonotype originated in a woman aged 18-29 years in good health. The rearranged segments are TRBV14 and TRBJ2-2, with the D gene not confidently named. Sequences were obtained from central memory CD4+ T cells from blood. The nucleotides are TGTGCCAGCAGCCGCCCTCGGACGCAGCCCACCGGGGAGCTGTTTTTT. Translation gives CASSRPRTQPTGELFF.